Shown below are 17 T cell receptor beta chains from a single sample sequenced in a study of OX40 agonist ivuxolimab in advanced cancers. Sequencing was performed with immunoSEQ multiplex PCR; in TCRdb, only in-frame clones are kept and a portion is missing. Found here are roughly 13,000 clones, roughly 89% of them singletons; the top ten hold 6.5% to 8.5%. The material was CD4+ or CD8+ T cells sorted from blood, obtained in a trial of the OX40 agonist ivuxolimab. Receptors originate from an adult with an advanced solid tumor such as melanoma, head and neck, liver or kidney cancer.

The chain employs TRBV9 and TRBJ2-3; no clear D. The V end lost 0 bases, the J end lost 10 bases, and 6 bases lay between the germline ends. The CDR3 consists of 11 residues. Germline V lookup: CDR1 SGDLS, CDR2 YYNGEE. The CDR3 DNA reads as TGTGCCAGCAGCGTAGAAGGAGCGCAGTATTTT. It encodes CASSVEGAQYF.

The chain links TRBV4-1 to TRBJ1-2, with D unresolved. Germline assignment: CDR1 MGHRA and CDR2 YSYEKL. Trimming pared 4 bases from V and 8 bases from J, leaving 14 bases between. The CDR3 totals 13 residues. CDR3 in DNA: TGCGCCAGCAGCCCCGCGGCAGATTTCGGCTACACCTTC. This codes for CASSPAADFGYTF.

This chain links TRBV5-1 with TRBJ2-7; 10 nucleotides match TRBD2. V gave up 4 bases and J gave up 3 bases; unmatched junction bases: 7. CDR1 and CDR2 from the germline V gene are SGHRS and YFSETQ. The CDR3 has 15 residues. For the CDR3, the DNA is TGCGCCAGCAGCCCTGGGGGACTAGCGAACTACGAGCAGTACTTC. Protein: CASSPGGLANYEQYF.

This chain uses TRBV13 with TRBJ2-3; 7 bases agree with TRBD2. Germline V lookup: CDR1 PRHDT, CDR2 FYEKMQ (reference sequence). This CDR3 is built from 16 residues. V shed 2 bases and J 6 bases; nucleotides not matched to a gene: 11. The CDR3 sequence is CASSLRTSSFTDTQYF. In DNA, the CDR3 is TGTGCCAGCAGCTTACGGACTAGTAGCTTTACGGATACGCAGTATTTT.

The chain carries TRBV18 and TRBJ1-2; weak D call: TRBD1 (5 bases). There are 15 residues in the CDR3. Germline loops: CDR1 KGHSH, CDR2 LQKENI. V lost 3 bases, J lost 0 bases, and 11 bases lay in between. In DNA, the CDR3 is TGTGCCAGCTCACCGGGACCTACGGCTAACTATGGCTACACCTTC. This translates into CASSPGPTANYGYTF.

CDR3 in amino acids: CATRDTSNSPLHF. CDR3 coding DNA: TGTGCCACCCGGGACACCAGTAATTCACCCCTCCACTTT. This sequence joins TRBV10-3 and TRBJ1-6; the D gene is possibly TRBD1 (6 bases). CDR1 ENHRY and CDR2 SYGVKD come from the germline V gene. This CDR3 is built from 13 residues. Trimming stripped 10 bases from V and 6 bases from J, with 13 bases between.

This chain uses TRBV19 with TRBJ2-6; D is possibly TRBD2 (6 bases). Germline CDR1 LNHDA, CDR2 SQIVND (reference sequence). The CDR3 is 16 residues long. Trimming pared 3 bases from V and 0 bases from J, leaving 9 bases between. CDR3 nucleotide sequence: TGTGCCAGTAGTATCCGGGGGTTCTCTGGGGCCAACGTCCTGACTTTC. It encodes CASSIRGFSGANVLTF.

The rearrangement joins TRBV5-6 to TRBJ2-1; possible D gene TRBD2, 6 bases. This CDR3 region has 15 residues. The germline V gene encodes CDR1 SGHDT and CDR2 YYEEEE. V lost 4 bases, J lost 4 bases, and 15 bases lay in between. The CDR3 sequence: CASSGGLQRYNEQFF. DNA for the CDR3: TGTGCCAGCAGCGGGGGGTTACAGCGTTACAATGAGCAGTTCTTC.

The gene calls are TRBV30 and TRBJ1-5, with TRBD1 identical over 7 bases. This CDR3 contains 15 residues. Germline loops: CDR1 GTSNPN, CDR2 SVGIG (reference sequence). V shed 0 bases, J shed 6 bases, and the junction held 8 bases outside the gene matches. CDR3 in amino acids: CAWSVGASGGQPQHF. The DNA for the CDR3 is TGTGCCTGGAGTGTAGGGGCGTCAGGGGGTCAGCCCCAGCATTTT.

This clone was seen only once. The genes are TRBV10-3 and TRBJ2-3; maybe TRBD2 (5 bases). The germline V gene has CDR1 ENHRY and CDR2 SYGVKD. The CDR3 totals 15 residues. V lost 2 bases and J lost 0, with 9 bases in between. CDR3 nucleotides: TGTGCCATCAGTGAGAGGAGGTCTAGCACAGATACGCAGTATTTT. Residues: CAISERRSSTDTQYF.

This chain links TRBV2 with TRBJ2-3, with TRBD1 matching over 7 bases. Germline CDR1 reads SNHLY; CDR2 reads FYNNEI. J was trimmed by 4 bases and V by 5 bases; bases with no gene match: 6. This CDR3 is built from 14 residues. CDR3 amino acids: CASSLQGIPDTQYF. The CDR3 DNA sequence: TGTGCCAGCAGTTTACAGGGGATCCCAGATACGCAGTATTTT.

CDR3 in amino acids: CASSSIPGGVLFF. As DNA, the CDR3 is TGTGCCAGCAGTTCAATCCCAGGAGGGGTACTGTTTTTT. The chain couples TRBV27 to TRBJ1-4; D perhaps matches TRBD1 (5 bases). CDR3 length: 13 residues. V gave up 4 bases and J gave up 13 bases, with 16 bases separating them. In germline, CDR1 is MNHEY, CDR2 SMNVEV (reference sequence). Drawing the rest from reference TRBV27 and TRBJ1-4, the complete variable domain is EAQVTQNPRYLITVTGKKLTVTCSQNMNHEYMSWYRQDPGLGLRQIYYSMNVEVTDKGDVPEGYKVSRKEKRNFPLILESPSPNQTSLYFCASSSIPGGVLFFGSGTQLSVL.

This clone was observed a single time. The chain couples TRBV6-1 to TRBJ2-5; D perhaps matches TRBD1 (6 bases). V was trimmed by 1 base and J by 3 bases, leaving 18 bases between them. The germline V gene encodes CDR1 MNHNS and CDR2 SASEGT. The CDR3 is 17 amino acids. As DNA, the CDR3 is TGTGCCAGCAGTGAAGAAGGAGACAGGAGTAATAAAGAGACCCAGTACTTC. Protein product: CASSEEGDRSNKETQYF.

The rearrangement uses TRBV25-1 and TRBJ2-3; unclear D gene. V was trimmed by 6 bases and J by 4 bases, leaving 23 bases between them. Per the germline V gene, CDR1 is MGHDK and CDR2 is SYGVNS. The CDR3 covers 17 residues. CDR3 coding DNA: TGTGCCAGCAGCACCGTAGACGGAAGCCTGGCCCCAGATACGCAGTATTTT. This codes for CASSTVDGSLAPDTQYF.

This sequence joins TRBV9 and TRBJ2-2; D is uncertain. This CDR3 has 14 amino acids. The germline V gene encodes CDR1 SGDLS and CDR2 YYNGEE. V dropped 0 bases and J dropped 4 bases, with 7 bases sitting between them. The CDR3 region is CASSVEWSTGELFF. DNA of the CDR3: TGTGCCAGCAGCGTAGAGTGGAGCACCGGGGAGCTGTTTTTT. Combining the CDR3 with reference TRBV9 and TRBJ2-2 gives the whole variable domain DSGVTQTPKHLITATGQRVTLRCSPRSGDLSVYWYQQSLDQGLQFLIQYYNGEERAKGNILERFSAQQFPDLHSELNLSSLELGDSALYFCASSVEWSTGELFFGEGSRLTVL.

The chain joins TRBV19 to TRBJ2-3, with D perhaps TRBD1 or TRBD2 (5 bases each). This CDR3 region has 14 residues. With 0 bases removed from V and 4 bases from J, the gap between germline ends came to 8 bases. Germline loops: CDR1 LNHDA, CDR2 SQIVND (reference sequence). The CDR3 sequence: CASSIDRGADTQYF. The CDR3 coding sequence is TGTGCCAGTAGTATAGATCGAGGGGCAGATACGCAGTATTTT.

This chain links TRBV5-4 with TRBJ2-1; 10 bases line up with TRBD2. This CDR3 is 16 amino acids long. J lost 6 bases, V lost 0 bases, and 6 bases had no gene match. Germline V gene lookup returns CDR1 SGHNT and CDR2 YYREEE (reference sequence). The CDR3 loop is CASSLGASGGPNEQFF. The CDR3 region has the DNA TGTGCCAGCAGCTTGGGGGCTAGCGGGGGTCCCAATGAGCAGTTCTTC. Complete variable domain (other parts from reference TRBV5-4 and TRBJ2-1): ETGVTQSPTHLIKTRGQQVTLRCSSQSGHNTVSWYQQALGQGPQFIFQYYREEENGRGNFPPRFSGLQFPNYSSELNVNALELDDSALYLCASSLGASGGPNEQFFGPGTRLTVL.